Listed below are T cell receptor beta chains from one sample, sequenced in a study of blood T cell repertoires in COVID-19. Produced via immunoSEQ multiplex PCR; TCRdb's table is partial and in-frame only. This sample carries around 310,000 clones, 89% of them seen once, and the ten largest clones take roughly a tenth. Input material: PBMCs or T cells enriched from blood (not recorded which). The receptors stem from a woman in her 30s who had recovered from COVID-19. CDR3s leave out the opening cysteine and the closing phenylalanine or tryptophan. The order of the fields is J gene, V gene, clone size, D gene, CDR3 protein. A D gene is named only where the DNA matches it firmly. Clone size appears in some rows only: once, few, many, or a class for an expanded clone.

TRBJ2-1 | TRBV7-2 | once | - | ASSTHPGNSYNEQF
TRBJ2-2 | TRBV18 | once | - | ASSPRGRPNTGELF
TRBJ1-3 | TRBV5-1 | - | - | ASSSWGVLGGTSSGNTIY
TRBJ1-2 | TRBV5-1 | once | - | ASSLAGYEYGYT
TRBJ1-1 | TRBV5-6 | - | - | ASSLGGSGLNTEAF
TRBJ2-1 | TRBV28 | - | - | ASSFLAGPEQF
TRBJ2-7 | TRBV15 | - | - | ATSRGGRGNTYEQY
TRBJ2-7 | TRBV19 | few | - | ASSPLIGDYEQY
TRBJ1-1 | TRBV6-5 | - | - | ATKIRTANTEAF
TRBJ1-1 | TRBV19 | - | TRBD1 | ASRTTGTNTEAF
TRBJ2-7 | TRBV12-3/TRBV12-4 | few | - | ASSGDSFEQY
TRBJ2-1 | TRBV6-4 | - | - | ASSAEVASYNEQF
TRBJ1-5 | TRBV6-4 | - | - | ASSEGGGNQPQH
TRBJ2-1 | TRBV19 | - | TRBD2 | ASSARSGVISSYNEQF
TRBJ2-3 | TRBV27 | - | TRBD1 | ASGYPGQLDLNTDTQY
TRBJ1-4 | TRBV29-1 | - | - | SVEDGRGLGKLF
TRBJ2-1 | TRBV6-2/TRBV6-3 | once | TRBD2 | ASSGTSYNEQF
TRBJ2-7 | TRBV7-3 | - | - | ASSLTASSYEQY
TRBJ2-7 | TRBV11-1 | - | - | ASSYGETAYEQY
TRBJ2-7 | TRBV29-1 | once | TRBD1 | SVRQGKAYEQY
TRBJ1-2 | TRBV30 | - | - | AWSAGGDGYT
TRBJ2-1 | TRBV11-1 | - | - | ASSLEARSSYNEQF
TRBJ1-3 | TRBV6-5 | - | - | ASSYSQGPGNTIY
TRBJ1-5 | TRBV27 | - | - | ASSPSYSDLERVAQH
TRBJ1-2 | TRBV10-2 | - | - | ASSRARGNGYT
TRBJ2-7 | TRBV6-5 | - | TRBD1 | ASSRDRVSYEQY
TRBJ2-7 | TRBV7-9 | - | TRBD1 | ASSPDTGTAVYEQY
TRBJ1-6 | TRBV4-1 | - | - | ASSQGSGGPYNSPLH
TRBJ2-7 | TRBV6-5 | - | TRBD1 | ASSPTGYSYEQY
TRBJ2-5 | TRBV2 | - | - | ASSLQGYQETQY
TRBJ2-1 | TRBV6-6 | - | TRBD2 | ASSPQGLAGVAGGPYNEQF
TRBJ2-3 | TRBV28 | - | TRBD2 | ASSSLAGNTDTQY
TRBJ2-7 | TRBV10-1 | once | TRBD2 | ASTPGLGAYEQY
TRBJ1-5 | TRBV19 | - | - | ASTPTRGDQPQH
TRBJ1-2 | TRBV6-5 | - | TRBD1 | ASRFEGAYGYT
TRBJ2-7 | TRBV6-5 | - | - | ASSYSWRLQGYEQY
TRBJ2-7 | TRBV7-2 | - | - | ASRKKGLTIEGMD
TRBJ2-3 | TRBV5-1 | - | - | ASSLAWATFTDTQY
TRBJ1-2 | TRBV9 | - | TRBD1 | ASSANRGLSPYGYT
TRBJ1-5 | TRBV19 | - | TRBD1 | ASSLDTPWGQGNQPQH
TRBJ1-1 | TRBV6-5 | - | TRBD1 | ASRAQDRANTEAF
TRBJ1-1 | TRBV18 | few | TRBD1 | ASSLSLTGARTEAF
TRBJ1-2 | TRBV6-2/TRBV6-3 | once | TRBD1 | ASSFPGEGAYMDGYT
TRBJ2-7 | TRBV11-2 | - | TRBD2 | ASRILAGGTSYEQY
TRBJ2-6 | TRBV4-1 | - | - | ASSQDLRFRVGANVLT
TRBJ2-1 | TRBV11-2 | - | - | ASNKRGSGTVEQF